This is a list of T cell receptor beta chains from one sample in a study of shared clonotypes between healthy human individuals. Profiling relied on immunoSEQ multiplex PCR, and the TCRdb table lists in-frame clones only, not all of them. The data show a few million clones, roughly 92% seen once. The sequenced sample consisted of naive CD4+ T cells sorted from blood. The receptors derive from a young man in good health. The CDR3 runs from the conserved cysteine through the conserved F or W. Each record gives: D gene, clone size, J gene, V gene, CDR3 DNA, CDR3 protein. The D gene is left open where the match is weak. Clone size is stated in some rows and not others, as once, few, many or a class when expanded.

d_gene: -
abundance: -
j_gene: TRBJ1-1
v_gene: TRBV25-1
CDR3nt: TGTGCCAGCAGTGCTCCGGGACACCTGAACACTGAAGCTTTCTTT
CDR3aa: CASSAPGHLNTEAFF

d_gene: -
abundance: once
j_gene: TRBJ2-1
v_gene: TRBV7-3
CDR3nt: TGTGCCAGCAGCTTAATAACAGGGATAATTCTGGGGAATGAGCAGTTCTTC
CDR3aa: CASSLITGIILGNEQFF

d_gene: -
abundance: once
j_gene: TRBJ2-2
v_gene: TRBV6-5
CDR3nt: TGTGCCAGCAGTTACGGGGCTGGGGGGGAGCTGTTTTTT
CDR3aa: CASSYGAGGELFF

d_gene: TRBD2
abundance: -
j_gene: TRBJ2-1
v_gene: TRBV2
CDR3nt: TGTGCCAGCAGTGAACGGCTAGCGGGCGACAATGAGCAGTTCTTC
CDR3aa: CASSERLAGDNEQFF

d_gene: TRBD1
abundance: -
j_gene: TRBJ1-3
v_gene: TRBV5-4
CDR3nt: TGTGCCAGCAGCACAGGACAGGGCGGCTCTGGAAACACCATATATTTT
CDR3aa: CASSTGQGGSGNTIYF

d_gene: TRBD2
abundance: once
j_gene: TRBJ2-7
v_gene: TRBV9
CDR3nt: TGTGCCAGCAGCCCCAGCGGGAGTTGGGGGGGCGACGAGCAGTACTTC
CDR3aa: CASSPSGSWGGDEQYF

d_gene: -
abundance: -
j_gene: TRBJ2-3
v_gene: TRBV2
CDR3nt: TGTGCCAGCAGTGATCTTCTAGGGATTTTTAGCACAGATACGCAGTATTTT
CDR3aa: CASSDLLGIFSTDTQYF

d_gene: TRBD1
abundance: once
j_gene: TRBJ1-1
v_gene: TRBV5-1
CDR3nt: TGCGCCAGCAGTGGACAGGGCCTGGGAGCGAACACTGAAGCTTTCTTT
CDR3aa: CASSGQGLGANTEAFF

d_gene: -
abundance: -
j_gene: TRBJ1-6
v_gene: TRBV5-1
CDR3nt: TGCGCCAGCAGCTTGCAGGGAACTGGAGATTCACCCCTCCACTTT
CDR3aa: CASSLQGTGDSPLHF

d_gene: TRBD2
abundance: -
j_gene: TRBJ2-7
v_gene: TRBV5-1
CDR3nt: TGCGCCAGCAGCTTTGTGCGGGAGGGGTACGAGCAGTACTTC
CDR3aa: CASSFVREGYEQYF

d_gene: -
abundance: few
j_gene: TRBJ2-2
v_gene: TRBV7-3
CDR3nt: TGTGCCAGCAGCTTGGGGAACACCGGGGAGCTGTTTTTT
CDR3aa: CASSLGNTGELFF

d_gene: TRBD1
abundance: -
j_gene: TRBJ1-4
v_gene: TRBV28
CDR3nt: TGTGCCAGCAGGGGGGACAGGGGAAGTGAAAAACTGTTTTTT
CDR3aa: CASRGDRGSEKLFF

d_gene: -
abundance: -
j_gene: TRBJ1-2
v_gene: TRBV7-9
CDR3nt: TGTGCCAGCAGCCCTTTGGGCCAGGCCTATGGCTACACCTTC
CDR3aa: CASSPLGQAYGYTF

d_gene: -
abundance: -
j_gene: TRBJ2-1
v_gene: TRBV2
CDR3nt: TGTGCCAGCAGTGTTGATGAGCCGGAGCAGTTCTTC
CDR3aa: CASSVDEPEQFF

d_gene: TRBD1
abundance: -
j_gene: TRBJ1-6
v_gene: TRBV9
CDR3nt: TGTGCCAGCAGCCCCCGTCTTGAGGGGACAGGGTGGCGTAATTCACCCCTCCACTTT
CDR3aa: CASSPRLEGTGWRNSPLHF

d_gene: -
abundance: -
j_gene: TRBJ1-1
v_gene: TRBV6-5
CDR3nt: TGTGCCAGCAGTCCTGGGGGGGGCTCTGAAGCTTTCTTT
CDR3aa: CASSPGGGSEAFF

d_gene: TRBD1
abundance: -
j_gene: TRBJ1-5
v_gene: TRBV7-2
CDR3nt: TGTGCCAGCAGCTTAGGGGACAGTAGCTTTCAGCCCCAGCATTTT
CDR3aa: CASSLGDSSFQPQHF

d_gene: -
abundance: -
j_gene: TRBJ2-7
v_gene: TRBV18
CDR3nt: TGTGCCAGCTCACCAGGGGCGGTTTCCTACGAGCAGTACTTC
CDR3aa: CASSPGAVSYEQYF

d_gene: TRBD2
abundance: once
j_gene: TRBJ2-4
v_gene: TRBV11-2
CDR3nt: TGTGCCAGCAGCTTAGTAGGTAGCGGGTCGAAAAACATTCAGTACTTC
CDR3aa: CASSLVGSGSKNIQYF

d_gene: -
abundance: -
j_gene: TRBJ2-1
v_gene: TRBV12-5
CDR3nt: TGTGCTAGTGGTTTAAGAGCGGGTCGCTCCTACAATGAGCAGTTCTTC
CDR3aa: CASGLRAGRSYNEQFF

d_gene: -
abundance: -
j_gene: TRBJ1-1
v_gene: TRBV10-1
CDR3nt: TGCGCCAGTTCCATAGGGAACCCACATACTGAAGCTTTCTTT
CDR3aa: CASSIGNPHTEAFF

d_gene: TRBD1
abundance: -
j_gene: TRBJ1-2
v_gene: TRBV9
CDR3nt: TGTGCCAGCAGCGTAGGGACAGGGTATGGCTACACCTTC
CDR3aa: CASSVGTGYGYTF

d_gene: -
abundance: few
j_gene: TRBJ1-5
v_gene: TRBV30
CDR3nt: TGTGCCTGGAGTTTTGGTTCGAGTCAGCCCCAGCATTTT
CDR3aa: CAWSFGSSQPQHF

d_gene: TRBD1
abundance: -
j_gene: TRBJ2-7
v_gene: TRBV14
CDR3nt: TGTGCCAGCAGCCAAGACCCGGGACAGGCCTACGAGCAGTACTTC
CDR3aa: CASSQDPGQAYEQYF

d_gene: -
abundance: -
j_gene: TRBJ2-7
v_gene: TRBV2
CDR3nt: TGTGCCAGCTCTGGGGGGTACGAGCAGTACTTC
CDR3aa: CASSGGYEQYF

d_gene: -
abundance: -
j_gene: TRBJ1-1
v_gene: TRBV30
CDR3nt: TGTGCCTGGAGCTTGACCCCGATGAACACTGAAGCTTTCTTT
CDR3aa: CAWSLTPMNTEAFF

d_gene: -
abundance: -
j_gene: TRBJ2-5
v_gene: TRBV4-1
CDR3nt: TGCGCCAGCAGCCAAGATTGGGATAGGGGCCAGTACTTC
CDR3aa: CASSQDWDRGQYF

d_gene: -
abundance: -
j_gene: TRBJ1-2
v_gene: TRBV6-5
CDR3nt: TGTGCCAGCAGTACCGGCAGGGCCAGCTATGGCTACACCTTC
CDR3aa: CASSTGRASYGYTF

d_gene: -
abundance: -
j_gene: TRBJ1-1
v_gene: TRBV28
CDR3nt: TGTGCCAGCAGTTTCGGAGACAGGAACACTGAAGCTTTCTTT
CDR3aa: CASSFGDRNTEAFF

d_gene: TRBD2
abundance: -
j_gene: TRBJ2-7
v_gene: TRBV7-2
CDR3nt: TGTGCCAGCAGCTCTAGCGGGAGGCAGGAGCAGTACTTC
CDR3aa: CASSSSGRQEQYF

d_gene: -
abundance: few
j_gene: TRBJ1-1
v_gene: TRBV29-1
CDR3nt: TGCAGCGTTCGGGGGAACACTGAAGCTTTCTTT
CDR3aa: CSVRGNTEAFF

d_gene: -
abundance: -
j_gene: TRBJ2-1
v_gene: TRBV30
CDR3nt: TGTGCCTGGACCCTACCCCCCAAAACTAGTTGGGGGACCAATGAGCAGTTCTTC
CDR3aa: CAWTLPPKTSWGTNEQFF

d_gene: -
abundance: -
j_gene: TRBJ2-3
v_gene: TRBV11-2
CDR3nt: TGTGCCAGCAGCCCTTGGGGACGGCTCGATACGCAGTATTTT
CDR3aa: CASSPWGRLDTQYF

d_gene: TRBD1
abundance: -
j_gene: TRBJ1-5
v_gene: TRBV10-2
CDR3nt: TGCGCCAGCACGATACAGGGGGGTGGGCCCCAGCATTTT
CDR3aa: CASTIQGGGPQHF

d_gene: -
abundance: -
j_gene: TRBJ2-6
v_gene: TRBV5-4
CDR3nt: TGTGCCAGCAGCTTGGCCCCCCGGGCTGGGGCCAACGTCCTGACTTTC
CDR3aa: CASSLAPRAGANVLTF

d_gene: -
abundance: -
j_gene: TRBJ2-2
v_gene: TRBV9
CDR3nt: TGTGCCAGCAGCGTAGGTTCCCGTTGGGGGGAGCCGAACACCGGGGAGCTGTTTTTT
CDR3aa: CASSVGSRWGEPNTGELFF